These T cell receptor beta chains were read from a single sample in a study of shared T cell receptors in the human thymus. Sequenced by immunoSEQ multiplex PCR; TCRdb stores in-frame clones only, minus some. The profile covers 500,000 to 750,000 clones, with approximately 90% appearing a single time and 0.0095% to 0.011% taken by the ten largest. The data were also submitted as part of a second study, on human thymus T cells.

Source material: thymocytes. The receptors originated from a boy in the first two years of life with a congenital heart defect. The CDR3 runs from the conserved cysteine through the conserved F or W. A D gene is named only where the DNA matches it firmly. Not every row has a clone size; where given, it reads once, few, many or a size class.

>18|TRBJ2-6|.|.|TRBV27
CASSQRNPSGSKANVLTF
TGTGCCAGCAGTCAGAGAAACCCCTCTGGGAGTAAGGCCAACGTCCTGACTTTC
>17|TRBJ1-2|.|.|TRBV11-2
CASSPDFNSARGNGYTF
TGTGCCAGCAGCCCGGACTTTAACTCGGCCCGAGGGAATGGCTACACCTTC
>19|TRBJ2-3|.|TRBD2|TRBV7-2
CASSLGEETSGRGVDTQYF
TGTGCCAGCAGCTTAGGAGAGGAAACTAGCGGTAGAGGGGTGGATACGCAGTATTTT
>14|TRBJ1-4|few|TRBD1|TRBV27
CASSRQGADEKLFF
TGTGCCAGCAGCCGACAGGGTGCGGACGAAAAACTGTTTTTT
>12|TRBJ2-7|.|TRBD2|TRBV7-2
CASSLGGKEQYF
TGTGCCAGCAGCTTGGGGGGGAAAGAGCAGTACTTC
>13|TRBJ2-7|.|TRBD2|TRBV11-2
CASRTSGTYEQYF
TGTGCCAGCAGGACTAGCGGGACCTACGAGCAGTACTTC
>10|TRBJ2-7|.|.|TRBV20-1
CSAHSYEQYF
TGCAGTGCCCACAGCTACGAGCAGTACTTC
>16|TRBJ2-3|.|.|TRBV28
CASSFPTSFGTDTQYF
TGTGCCAGCAGTTTTCCTACTAGTTTTGGCACAGATACGCAGTATTTT
>19|TRBJ2-1|.|TRBD2|TRBV5-4
CASSLPGTSGRAGDNEQFF
TGTGCCAGCAGCTTACCCGGGACTAGCGGGAGGGCCGGGGACAATGAGCAGTTCTTC
>15|TRBJ2-7|.|.|TRBV7-3
CASSPPGKTVYEQYF
TGTGCCAGCAGCCCACCCGGCAAGACAGTCTACGAGCAGTACTTC
>17|TRBJ2-1|.|.|TRBV5-1
CASSFLQGACFRNEQFF
TGCGCCAGCAGCTTCTTACAGGGCGCCTGTTTTAGGAATGAGCAGTTCTTC
>16|TRBJ2-3|.|TRBD2|TRBV30
CAWTTEVAGGGDTQYF
TGTGCCTGGACCACGGAGGTAGCGGGAGGGGGGGATACGCAGTATTTT
>15|TRBJ2-1|.|.|TRBV7-8
CASSFIGTHYNEQFF
TGTGCCAGCAGCTTTATCGGGACACACTACAATGAGCAGTTCTTC
>14|TRBJ2-7|.|TRBD1|TRBV30
CAWSLGTGTYEQYF
TGTGCCTGGAGTCTCGGGACAGGGACCTACGAGCAGTACTTC
>17|TRBJ1-4|.|TRBD1|TRBV5-6
CASSLGGSTGPNEKLFF
TGTGCCAGCAGCTTGGGAGGTTCGACAGGGCCTAATGAAAAACTGTTTTTT
>15|TRBJ1-4|.|TRBD1|TRBV7-6
CASSPGQGTGEKLFF
TGTGCCAGCAGCCCGGGACAGGGGACGGGGGAAAAACTGTTTTTT
>15|TRBJ2-7|.|.|TRBV13
CASSLGGRVTYEQYF
TGTGCCAGCAGCTTAGGCGGGAGAGTAACCTACGAGCAGTACTTC
>20|TRBJ2-7|.|TRBD1|TRBV11-3
CASSSPLKTDREKGEYEQYF
TGTGCCAGCAGCTCCCCTTTAAAAACCGACAGGGAGAAGGGGGAGTACGAGCAGTACTTC
>18|TRBJ2-3|.|TRBD2|TRBV11-3
CASSLVTTSGRDTDTQYF
TGTGCCAGCAGCTTAGTCACGACTAGCGGGAGGGACACAGATACGCAGTATTTT
>17|TRBJ2-1|.|.|TRBV12-5
CASGLIHRTESYNEQFF
TGTGCTAGTGGTTTGATCCATAGGACAGAGTCCTACAATGAGCAGTTCTTC
>18|TRBJ1-1|once|.|TRBV27
CASSFNPHRLGEDTEAFF
TGTGCCAGCAGTTTTAACCCCCACCGACTGGGGGAGGACACTGAAGCTTTCTTT
>15|TRBJ1-1|.|.|TRBV30
CAWRPSGIRDTEAFF
TGTGCCTGGAGACCTTCGGGGATTAGGGACACTGAAGCTTTCTTT
>13|TRBJ2-7|.|TRBD1|TRBV6-5
CASSPQGVCEQYF
TGTGCCAGCAGCCCCCAGGGGGTCTGCGAGCAGTACTTC
>14|TRBJ2-3|.|.|TRBV2
CASSESARTDTQYF
TGTGCCAGCAGTGAAAGCGCACGCACAGATACGCAGTATTTT
>13|TRBJ2-3|once|.|TRBV5-4
CASSFSRTDTQYF
TGTGCCAGCAGCTTCAGTCGCACAGATACGCAGTATTTT
>17|TRBJ2-7|once|TRBD1|TRBV28
CASSPRARGQGTYEQYF
TGTGCCAGCAGTCCCCGGGCTCGAGGACAGGGGACCTACGAGCAGTACTTC
>18|TRBJ2-3|once|TRBD2|TRBV7-3
CASRSGLAGVTSTDTQYF
TGTGCCAGCAGGTCCGGACTAGCGGGAGTGACTAGCACAGATACGCAGTATTTT